These T cell receptor beta chains were read from a single sample in a study of OX40 agonist ivuxolimab in advanced cancers. Libraries were prepared by immunoSEQ multiplex PCR; TCRdb keeps only in-frame clonotypes and omits some of them. The sample carries more than 70,000 clones, approximately 84% recorded once. The sample in question was CD4+ or CD8+ T cells sorted from blood, obtained in a trial of the OX40 agonist ivuxolimab. All receptors come from an adult with an advanced solid tumor such as melanoma, head and neck, liver or kidney cancer. Each CDR3 is given with its conserved first and last residue. The D gene is left open where the match is weak. Not every row has a clone size; where given, it reads once, few, many or a size class.

clone_size: .; d_call: .; j_call: TRBJ1-5; v_call: TRBV7-9; cdr3_nt: TGTGCCAGCAGCCAGACCAGGGTCGGGAGTGACGATCAGCCCCAGCATTTT; cdr3_aa: CASSQTRVGSDDQPQHF
clone_size: .; d_call: .; j_call: TRBJ2-1; v_call: TRBV7-8; cdr3_nt: TGTGCCAGCAGCCCCCTACAGGGTAATCTGAATGAGCAGTTCTTC; cdr3_aa: CASSPLQGNLNEQFF
clone_size: .; d_call: .; j_call: TRBJ1-4; v_call: TRBV7-2; cdr3_nt: TGTGCCAGCAGCTTAGGCCAGGGTCGGGCAACTAATGAAAAACTGTTTTTT; cdr3_aa: CASSLGQGRATNEKLFF
clone_size: .; d_call: .; j_call: TRBJ1-4; v_call: TRBV6-5; cdr3_nt: TGTGCCAGCAGTCCGGGGCCCTATGAAAAACTGTTTTTT; cdr3_aa: CASSPGPYEKLFF
clone_size: few; d_call: .; j_call: TRBJ2-1; v_call: TRBV28; cdr3_nt: TGTGCCAGCAGTTCCCCGACACAGGGATTGGATGAGCAGTTCTTC; cdr3_aa: CASSSPTQGLDEQFF
clone_size: few; d_call: .; j_call: TRBJ1-3; v_call: TRBV30; cdr3_nt: TGTGCCTGGAGAGAGGTACGGGGGGATCTTCCTGGAAACACCATATATTTT; cdr3_aa: CAWREVRGDLPGNTIYF
clone_size: .; d_call: .; j_call: TRBJ1-1; v_call: TRBV6-6; cdr3_nt: TGTGCCAGCAGTTACTGGGGGGAAACTGAAGCTTTCTTT; cdr3_aa: CASSYWGETEAFF
clone_size: .; d_call: TRBD1; j_call: TRBJ2-7; v_call: TRBV9; cdr3_nt: TGTGCCAGCAGCGCACGGACAGGGGCCTCCTACGAGCAGTACTTC; cdr3_aa: CASSARTGASYEQYF
clone_size: once; d_call: TRBD1; j_call: TRBJ1-5; v_call: TRBV2; cdr3_nt: TGTGCCAGCAGTGAGGGACAGGGGAATCAGCCCCAGCATTTT; cdr3_aa: CASSEGQGNQPQHF
clone_size: .; d_call: TRBD1; j_call: TRBJ1-2; v_call: TRBV10-2; cdr3_nt: TGCGCCAGCACCCAGGGACAGGGTGTTTTTTACTATGGCTACACCTTC; cdr3_aa: CASTQGQGVFYYGYTF
clone_size: .; d_call: TRBD2; j_call: TRBJ2-3; v_call: TRBV5-5; cdr3_nt: TGTGCCAGCAGCTTGGGACTAGCGGGGGGTATCACAGATACGCAGTATTTT; cdr3_aa: CASSLGLAGGITDTQYF
clone_size: .; d_call: .; j_call: TRBJ2-7; v_call: TRBV2; cdr3_nt: TGTGCACAGTCAACCGGCCTGGGGGACTTCTCCTACGAGCAGTACTTC; cdr3_aa: CAQSTGLGDFSYEQYF
clone_size: .; d_call: TRBD1; j_call: TRBJ1-1; v_call: TRBV29-1; cdr3_nt: TGCAGCGTCGCAAGACAGGGGGCTGAAGCTTTCTTT; cdr3_aa: CSVARQGAEAFF
clone_size: .; d_call: .; j_call: TRBJ2-7; v_call: TRBV21-1; cdr3_nt: TGTGCCAGCAGCAACGGGACAGGGTTTTGGGAAAACTGCGAGCAGTACTTC; cdr3_aa: CASSNGTGFWENCEQYF
clone_size: .; d_call: TRBD1; j_call: TRBJ1-5; v_call: TRBV5-1; cdr3_nt: TGCGCCAGCAGCCCGGGGGCAGGGGGCCTGGGGCAGCCCCAGCATTTT; cdr3_aa: CASSPGAGGLGQPQHF
clone_size: .; d_call: .; j_call: TRBJ1-5; v_call: TRBV19; cdr3_nt: TGTGCCAGTACTGCATCAGGGGTCTTGAGCAATCAGCCCCAGCATTTT; cdr3_aa: CASTASGVLSNQPQHF
clone_size: once; d_call: TRBD2; j_call: TRBJ2-1; v_call: TRBV2; cdr3_nt: TGTGCCAGCAGACTAGCGCCTGAGCAGTTCTTC; cdr3_aa: CASRLAPEQFF
clone_size: .; d_call: .; j_call: TRBJ1-5; v_call: TRBV28; cdr3_nt: TGTGCCAGCAGTTCCACAACAGGGCCAAGCAATCAGCCCCAGCATTTT; cdr3_aa: CASSSTTGPSNQPQHF
clone_size: .; d_call: TRBD1; j_call: TRBJ2-5; v_call: TRBV7-7; cdr3_nt: TGTGCCAGCAGCAAACCCGGGACAGAAGAGACCCAGTACTTC; cdr3_aa: CASSKPGTEETQYF
clone_size: .; d_call: TRBD2; j_call: TRBJ2-4; v_call: TRBV2; cdr3_nt: TGTGCCAGCAGTGGAGAGGCGGGAGGGGACATTCAGTACTTC; cdr3_aa: CASSGEAGGDIQYF
clone_size: once; d_call: TRBD2; j_call: TRBJ2-1; v_call: TRBV29-1; cdr3_nt: TGCAGCGTTGCAAGTAGCGGGTCATACAATGAGCAGTTCTTC; cdr3_aa: CSVASSGSYNEQFF
clone_size: many; d_call: .; j_call: TRBJ2-6; v_call: TRBV11-2; cdr3_nt: TGTGCCAGCAGCTTAGAGGTTTGGGGGCCTGGGGCCAACGTCCTGACTTTC; cdr3_aa: CASSLEVWGPGANVLTF
clone_size: once; d_call: .; j_call: TRBJ2-7; v_call: TRBV14; cdr3_nt: TGTGCCAGCAGCCGGGGACAAAGCGAGCAGTACTTC; cdr3_aa: CASSRGQSEQYF
clone_size: .; d_call: .; j_call: TRBJ1-2; v_call: TRBV28; cdr3_nt: TGTGCCAGCAGTTTATACAGGGTAGGCTATGGCTACACCTTC; cdr3_aa: CASSLYRVGYGYTF
clone_size: few; d_call: TRBD1; j_call: TRBJ2-5; v_call: TRBV12-5; cdr3_nt: TGTGCTAGTGGTACCGGGACAGGGGGCGTCCTGGGAGAGACCCAGTACTTC; cdr3_aa: CASGTGTGGVLGETQYF
clone_size: .; d_call: .; j_call: TRBJ2-2; v_call: TRBV5-1; cdr3_nt: TGCGCCAGCAGCACCGAGGCGGGGACCGGGGAGCTGTTTTTT; cdr3_aa: CASSTEAGTGELFF
clone_size: .; d_call: .; j_call: TRBJ1-2; v_call: TRBV18; cdr3_nt: TGTGCCAGCTCACCAGAGTTCCTTGGGAACTATGGCTACACCTTC; cdr3_aa: CASSPEFLGNYGYTF
clone_size: once; d_call: .; j_call: TRBJ2-7; v_call: TRBV6-5; cdr3_nt: TGTGCCATCCAACGAGGAGGGTCCCCCTACGAGCAGTACTTC; cdr3_aa: CAIQRGGSPYEQYF
clone_size: few; d_call: TRBD2; j_call: TRBJ2-7; v_call: TRBV11-3; cdr3_nt: TGTGCCAGCAGCTTATCGGGGGGGCCCTCCTACGAGCAGTACTTC; cdr3_aa: CASSLSGGPSYEQYF
clone_size: .; d_call: .; j_call: TRBJ2-1; v_call: TRBV7-9; cdr3_nt: TGTGCCAGCAGCTTATCGATTGGAGAGAATGAGCAGTTCTTC; cdr3_aa: CASSLSIGENEQFF
clone_size: .; d_call: TRBD2; j_call: TRBJ2-3; v_call: TRBV5-6; cdr3_nt: TGTGCCAGCCGGAAGGCGGGAGAAACAGATACGCAGTATTTT; cdr3_aa: CASRKAGETDTQYF
clone_size: .; d_call: TRBD1; j_call: TRBJ2-7; v_call: TRBV5-1; cdr3_nt: TGCGCCAGCAGCCAACAGGGGCACCTGTCCTACGAGCAGTACTTC; cdr3_aa: CASSQQGHLSYEQYF
clone_size: .; d_call: .; j_call: TRBJ1-2; v_call: TRBV6-5; cdr3_nt: TGTGCCAGCAGTTCGCTGGCGGGGACCGGACACTATGGCTACACCTTC; cdr3_aa: CASSSLAGTGHYGYTF
clone_size: .; d_call: TRBD1; j_call: TRBJ1-5; v_call: TRBV27; cdr3_nt: TGTGCCAGCAGTTTAGAGGGACAGGGTTATCAGCCCCAGCATTTT; cdr3_aa: CASSLEGQGYQPQHF
clone_size: .; d_call: TRBD1; j_call: TRBJ2-7; v_call: TRBV19; cdr3_nt: TGTGCCAGTAGTTTCCGGGACAGGCCCTACGAGCAGTACTTC; cdr3_aa: CASSFRDRPYEQYF
clone_size: .; d_call: TRBD2; j_call: TRBJ2-1; v_call: TRBV30; cdr3_nt: TGTGCCTGGAGTCTGACTAGCGGGGGAGGAGGAAAGCAGTTCTTC; cdr3_aa: CAWSLTSGGGGKQFF
clone_size: .; d_call: .; j_call: TRBJ1-4; v_call: TRBV29-1; cdr3_nt: TGCAGCGTTGAGCGTGATAATGAAAAACTGTTTTTT; cdr3_aa: CSVERDNEKLFF
clone_size: .; d_call: .; j_call: TRBJ1-2; v_call: TRBV7-4; cdr3_nt: TGTGCCAGCAGCTGCATTAGTTCAGCTCGAAACTATGGCTACACCTTC; cdr3_aa: CASSCISSARNYGYTF
clone_size: .; d_call: TRBD1; j_call: TRBJ1-1; v_call: TRBV6-1; cdr3_nt: TGTGCCAGCAGCAGAGACAGGGACACTGAAGCTTTCTTT; cdr3_aa: CASSRDRDTEAFF
clone_size: .; d_call: .; j_call: TRBJ2-5; v_call: TRBV12-5; cdr3_nt: TGTGCTAGTGGTTTGGTACGTGGCGCCCAGTACTTC; cdr3_aa: CASGLVRGAQYF